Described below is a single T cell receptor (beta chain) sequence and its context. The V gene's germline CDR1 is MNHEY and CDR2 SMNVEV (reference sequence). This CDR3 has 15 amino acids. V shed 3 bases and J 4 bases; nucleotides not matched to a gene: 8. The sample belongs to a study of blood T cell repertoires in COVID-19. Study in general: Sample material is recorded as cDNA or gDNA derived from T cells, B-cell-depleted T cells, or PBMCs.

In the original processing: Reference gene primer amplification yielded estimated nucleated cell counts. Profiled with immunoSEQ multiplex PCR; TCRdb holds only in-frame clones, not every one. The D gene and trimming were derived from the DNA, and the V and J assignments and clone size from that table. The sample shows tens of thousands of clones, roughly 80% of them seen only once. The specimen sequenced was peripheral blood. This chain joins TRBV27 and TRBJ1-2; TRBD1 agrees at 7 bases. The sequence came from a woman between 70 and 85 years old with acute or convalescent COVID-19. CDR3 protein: CASSLSHRDSYGYTF. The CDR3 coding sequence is TGTGCCAGCAGTTTGTCCCACAGGGACAGCTATGGCTACACCTTC.